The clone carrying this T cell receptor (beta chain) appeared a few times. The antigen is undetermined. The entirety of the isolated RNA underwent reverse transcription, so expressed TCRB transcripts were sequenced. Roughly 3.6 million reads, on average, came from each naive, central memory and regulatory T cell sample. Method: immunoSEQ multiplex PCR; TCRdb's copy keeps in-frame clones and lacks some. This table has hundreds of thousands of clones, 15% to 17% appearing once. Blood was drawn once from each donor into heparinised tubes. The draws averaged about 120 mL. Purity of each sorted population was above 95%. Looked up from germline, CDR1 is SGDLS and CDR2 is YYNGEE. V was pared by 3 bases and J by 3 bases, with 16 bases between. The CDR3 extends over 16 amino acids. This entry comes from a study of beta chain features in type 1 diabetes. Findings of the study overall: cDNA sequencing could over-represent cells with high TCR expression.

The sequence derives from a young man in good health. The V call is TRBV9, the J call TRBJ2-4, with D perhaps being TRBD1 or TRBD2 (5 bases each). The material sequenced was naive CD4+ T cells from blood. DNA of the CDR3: TGTGCCAGCAGCGCCGCGCGAGGGGCCCTCAAAAACATTCAGTACTTC. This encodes CASSAARGALKNIQYF. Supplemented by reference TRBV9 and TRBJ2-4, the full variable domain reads DSGVTQTPKHLITATGQRVTLRCSPRSGDLSVYWYQQSLDQGLQFLIQYYNGEERAKGNILERFSAQQFPDLHSELNLSSLELGDSALYFCASSAARGALKNIQYFGAGTRLSVL.